A single sample gave rise to the 30 T cell receptor beta chains below, sequenced in a study of T cells after yellow fever vaccination (dated by TCRdb to between 2017 and 2020). Reading the label with the study, this specimen's treatment or condition is: live attenuated yellow fever vaccine strain. To prepare the library, 5' RACE was applied. Reads for this sample came from an Illumina HiSeq 2500. Using fastp trimming at Q25 and MiXCR clonotype assembly, TCRdb reanalyzed the public sequencing data and kept in-frame beta chains. Every entry covers one CDR3 protein and lists the most common genes and DNA from its rows. Across this sample there are about 60,000 distinct CDR3 sequences, with approximately 6.5% seen only once. The top ten clonotypes cover approximately 41% of the sample. This specimen was CD8+ T cells sorted from PBMCs, taken on the day of the first yellow fever vaccination. The receptors come from a man between 18 and 35 years old who received the YFV17D yellow fever vaccine.

About this clonotype: One end of the junction does not line up with germline, which may come from a read error. The chain combines TRBV13 with TRBJ2-1; TRBD1 matches 7 bases. Germline-derived CDR1 and CDR2 are PRHDT and FYEKMQ (reference sequence). This CDR3 is 14 amino acids long. The CDR3 DNA is TGTGCCATGAGCCCCCGGGGACAGCACAATGAGCAGCTCTTC. Protein: CAMSPRGQHNEQLF.

This clonotype has ten or more counts. The V call is TRBV27, the J call TRBJ2-1; 10 nucleotides align to TRBD2. The CDR3 spans 15 residues. The trim removed 3 bases at V and 7 bases at J, leaving 6 bases unmatched. CDR1 and CDR2 from the germline V gene are MNHEY and SMNVEV (reference sequence). CDR3 protein: CASSFKGLAVNEQFF. CDR3 bases: TGTGCCAGCAGTTTTAAAGGACTAGCGGTTAATGAGCAGTTCTTC.

The chain uses TRBV12-3 or TRBV12-4 and TRBJ2-5, with TRBD2 matching over 9 bases. CDR3 length equals 15 residues. V trimming: 1 base; J trimming: 5 bases; junction bases outside the gene matches: 5. CDR3 sequence: CASSLEAGGGETQYF. In DNA, the CDR3 is TGTGCCAGCAGTTTAGAAGCGGGGGGCGGGGAGACCCAGTACTTC.

There are many counts of this clonotype. V is TRBV6-5 and J is TRBJ1-2; D not certain. Trimming removed 0 bases from V and 4 bases from J, with 12 bases in between. Looked up from germline, CDR1 is MNHEY and CDR2 is SVGAGI. CDR3 size: 15 residues. CDR3 residues: CASSYSLAGFYGYTF. DNA for the CDR3: TGTGCCAGCAGTTACTCGTTAGCGGGTTTCTATGGCTACACCTTC.

This clonotype is classed as medium-sized. This chain joins TRBV11-1 and TRBJ2-1; possible D gene TRBD1, 7 bases. Germline V lookup: CDR1 SGHAT, CDR2 FQDESV (reference sequence). Trimming cost V 0 bases and J 1 base, with 10 bases left between them. The CDR3 extends over 16 amino acids. The CDR3 loop reads CASSLASGGSYNEQFF. CDR3 nucleotides: TGTGCCAGCAGCTTAGCGTCAGGGGGGTCCTACAATGAGCAGTTCTTC.

The chain links TRBV27 to TRBJ2-5, with D possibly matching TRBD2 (5 bases). Germline CDR1 reads MNHEY; CDR2 reads SMNVEV (reference sequence). The CDR3 has 13 amino acids. Trimming removed 5 bases from V and 13 bases from J, with 20 bases in between. CDR3 coding DNA: TGTGCCAGCAGTCAGAGGGCAGGTACTGATGGGTACTTC. Translation: CASSQRAGTDGYF.

The chain has TRBV6-2 or TRBV6-3 and TRBJ1-5; D is ambiguous. The V end lost 2 bases, the J end lost 0 bases, and 5 bases lay between the germline ends. CDR1 and CDR2 from the germline V gene are MNHEY and SVGEGT. The CDR3 is made up of 14 amino acids. CDR3 region: CASSYIYSNQPQHF. CDR3 coding DNA: TGTGCCAGCAGTTACATCTATAGCAATCAGCCCCAGCATTTT.

This clonotype has at least ten counts. The rearrangement uses TRBV6-4 and TRBJ1-2; D perhaps matches TRBD1 (6 bases). Trimming pared 4 bases from V and 8 bases from J, leaving 14 bases between. The CDR3 runs 13 residues. Germline values: CDR1 MRHNA, CDR2 SNTAGT. Here the CDR3 reads CASSGREGEGYTF. The CDR3 DNA sequence: TGTGCCAGCAGTGGTCGGGAGGGGGAAGGCTACACCTTC.

V is TRBV4-3 and J is TRBJ2-1, with TRBD2 matching over 11 bases. V lost 2 bases to trimming and J lost 8 bases; unmatched junction nucleotides: 8. The V gene's germline CDR1 is LGHNA and CDR2 YSLEER. This CDR3 is built from 16 residues. The CDR3 sequence is CASSQSLAGGPYEQFF. Here the CDR3 DNA reads TGCGCCAGCAGCCAATCCTTAGCGGGGGGGCCTTATGAGCAGTTCTTC.

In this sample, this clonotype turned up many times. CDR3 amino acids: CASSLGLWNSPLHF. The DNA for the CDR3 is TGTGCCAGCAGCTTGGGGTTGTGGAATTCACCCCTCCACTTT. The rearrangement joins TRBV5-6 to TRBJ1-6; D gene uncertain. The CDR3 extends over 14 amino acids. The germline CDR1 and CDR2 sequences are SGHDT and YYEEEE. V dropped 0 bases and J dropped 7 bases, with 8 bases sitting between them.

The table lists this clonotype with a few counts. The chain carries TRBV5-5 and TRBJ2-1; the match to TRBD2 covers 10 bases. V lost 1 base and J lost 0; bases outside the gene matches: 7. From germline, CDR1 is SGHKS and CDR2 YYEKEE (reference sequence). This CDR3 is built from 18 residues. In nucleotides, the CDR3 is TGTGCCAGCAGCTTGAGGCAGACTAGCGGGTACTCCTACAATGAGCAGTTCTTC. This codes for CASSLRQTSGYSYNEQFF.

With regard to this clonotype: Just one base apart from a much larger clone, this may be a read error. This sequence joins TRBV12-3 or TRBV12-4 and TRBJ2-1; either TRBD1 or TRBD2 may fit D (5 bases each). The CDR3 totals 16 residues. The V and J ends lost 5 bases and 2 bases respectively, with 16 bases between them. In DNA form, the CDR3 reads TGTGCCAGCAGTGGGGGTTGGAGCTCACCCTACAATGAGCAGTTCTTC. Amino acids: CASSGGWSSPYNEQFF.

The rearrangement joins TRBV19 to TRBJ2-1; D is possibly TRBD2 (7 bases). Germline-derived CDR1 and CDR2 are LNHDA and SQIVND (reference sequence). With 3 bases removed from V and 6 bases from J, the gap between germline ends came to 15 bases. The CDR3 contains 15 residues. The CDR3 sequence is CASSIRAGAVNEQFF. The CDR3 bases are TGTGCCAGTAGTATCCGGGCGGGGGCGGTCAATGAGCAGTTCTTC.

This clonotype was seen ten or more times. The chain uses TRBV7-9 and TRBJ2-5, with D tentatively TRBD2 (5 bases). The CDR3 length is 14 residues. In germline, CDR1 is SEHNR, CDR2 FQNEAQ (reference sequence). V was pared by 4 bases and J by 2 bases, with 11 bases between. The CDR3 nucleotides are TGTGCCAGCAGCTCATCGGACTGGCAAGAGACCCAGTACTTC. It is translated as CASSSSDWQETQYF.

This clonotype has ten or more counts. This rearrangement joins TRBV7-2 to TRBJ2-2; possibly TRBD2 for D (7 bases). The CDR3 spans 15 residues. Trimming removed 4 bases from V and 6 bases from J, with 15 bases in between. The germline V gene has CDR1 SGHTA and CDR2 FQGNSA. CDR3 sequence (DNA): TGTGCCAGCAGCTCCCTGGGGGGGGCGGCCGGGGAGCTGTTTTTT. Protein: CASSSLGGAAGELFF.

The chain recombines TRBV4-1 with TRBJ1-6; D is perhaps TRBD1 (5 bases). Per germline, CDR1 MGHRA and CDR2 YSYEKL. V lost 1 base to trimming and J lost 4 bases, with 8 bases between them. The CDR3 sequence is 15 residues long. The CDR3 sequence is CASSQAGQYNSPLHF. CDR3 nucleotide sequence: TGCGCCAGCAGCCAAGCGGGGCAGTATAATTCACCCCTCCACTTT.

V is TRBV7-9 and J is TRBJ2-1, with no clear D. The germline gives CDR1 SEHNR, CDR2 FQNEAQ (reference sequence). Trimming shortened V by 5 bases and J by 3 bases, and 8 bases separated the two germline ends. There are 13 residues in the CDR3. The CDR3 region has the DNA TGTGCCAGCAGCCCCGTCGACTACAATGAGCAGTTCTTC. It encodes CASSPVDYNEQFF.

The genes are TRBV12-3 or TRBV12-4 and TRBJ2-5; a possible D gene is TRBD2 (6 bases). V dropped 5 bases and J dropped 0 bases, with 13 bases sitting between them. The CDR3 contains 15 residues. CDR3 sequence reads: CASSNARGNQETQYF. DNA for the CDR3: TGTGCCAGCAGTAATGCCCGGGGGAACCAAGAGACCCAGTACTTC.

This clonotype was counted many times. The chain recombines TRBV5-6 with TRBJ2-2; 9 positions agree with TRBD2. CDR1 and CDR2 from the germline V gene are SGHDT and YYEEEE. This CDR3 region has 17 residues. Unmatched junction bases numbered 8, after V lost 1 base and J lost 4 bases. CDR3 nucleotide sequence: TGTGCCAGCAGCTTGAGACTAGCGGTGGCGGTCACCGGGGAGCTGTTTTTT. It codes for CASSLRLAVAVTGELFF.

This clonotype was counted at least ten times. The chain carries TRBV27 and TRBJ2-7; TRBD1 matches 8 bases. V lost 1 base to trimming and J lost 3 bases; unmatched junction nucleotides: 2. CDR1 is MNHEY and CDR2 is SMNVEV in the germline V gene (reference sequence). This CDR3 spans 14 amino acids. The DNA for the CDR3 is TGTGCCAGCAGTTTATACAGGGGGAGCTACGAGCAGTACTTC. Translated, it gives CASSLYRGSYEQYF.

The chain has TRBV29-1 and TRBJ2-7; TRBD2 matches 7 bases. The germline CDR1 and CDR2 sequences are SQVTM and ANQGSEA. The CDR3 spans 12 residues. The V segment lost 0 bases and the J segment 6 bases; nucleotides outside the gene matches: 2. The CDR3 loop is CSVEDGGGEQYF. CDR3 nucleotides: TGCAGCGTTGAAGATGGGGGGGGCGAGCAGTACTTC.

This clonotype was recorded at least ten times. The gene calls are TRBV7-9 and TRBJ2-4; no clear D. CDR1 is SEHNR, CDR2 FQNEAQ, per germline (reference sequence). The CDR3 length is 11 residues. V lost 3 bases and J 6 bases, leaving 3 bases between the germline ends. The CDR3 sequence is CASSFGNIQYF. CDR3 DNA sequence: TGTGCCAGCAGCTTTGGAAACATTCAGTACTTC.

Only a few counts were recorded for this clonotype. The V and J genes are TRBV4-3 and TRBJ1-3; the D gene is possibly TRBD1 (5 bases). The CDR3 has 18 amino acids. Germline CDR1 and CDR2: LGHNA and YSLEER. V was cut by 0 bases and J by 0 bases, with 15 bases left in between. Written as DNA, the CDR3 is TGCGCCAGCAGCCAAGATCTCCCGACAGATATCTCTGGAAACACCATATATTTT. Its protein is CASSQDLPTDISGNTIYF.

The chain is built from TRBV3-1 and TRBJ2-7, with 8 nucleotides matching TRBD1. V trimming: 1 base; J trimming: 3 bases; junction bases outside the gene matches: 5. The germline CDR1 and CDR2 sequences are LGHDT and YNNKEL (reference sequence). The CDR3 extends over 15 amino acids. CDR3: CASSQGTTGVYEQYV. DNA for the CDR3: TGTGCCAGCAGCCAAGGGACGACAGGGGTCTACGAGCAGTACGTC.

The chain is built from TRBV5-4 and TRBJ1-1; D gene ambiguous. The germline CDR1 and CDR2 sequences are SGHNT and YYREEE (reference sequence). V gave up 0 bases and J gave up 2 bases, with 14 bases separating them. The CDR3 is 16 amino acids. CDR3 amino acids: CASSLAGSVPNTEAFF. CDR3 DNA: TGTGCCAGCAGCTTGGCCGGGTCGGTGCCCAACACTGAAGCTTTCTTT.

The genes are TRBV4-2 and TRBJ1-2, with D possibly being TRBD1 (6 bases). The CDR3 sequence is 17 residues long. Germline V CDR1 and CDR2: LGHNA, YNFKEQ. V was cut by 5 bases and J by 0 bases, with 19 bases left in between. The CDR3 bases are TGTGCCAGCAGCTTCGAATATGGACAGCGCGCTAACTATGGCTACACCTTC. It specifies CASSFEYGQRANYGYTF.

In its sample, this clonotype was seen a few times. The CDR3 loop is CASSLGALVENTEAFF. DNA of the CDR3: TGTGCCAGCAGTTTAGGCGCTCTGGTCGAAAACACTGAAGCTTTCTTT. J is TRBJ1-1 and V is TRBV5-4; D is uncertain. The V gene's germline CDR1 is SGHNT and CDR2 YYREEE (reference sequence). The CDR3 extends over 16 amino acids. V lost 5 bases and J 2 bases, leaving 19 bases between the germline ends.

Judged by abundance, this clonotype is medium-sized. V and J are TRBV4-2 and TRBJ2-3, with D possibly TRBD2 on 7 matching bases. From germline, CDR1 is LGHNA and CDR2 YNFKEQ. Trimming took off 0 bases at V and 4 bases at J, with 14 bases between the two ends. CDR3 length equals 16 residues. CDR3 nucleotides: TGTGCCAGCAGCCAAGAGGGCGGGGGCCTTCCAGATACGCAGTATTTT. Protein: CASSQEGGGLPDTQYF.

This clonotype occurred many times. The chain recombines TRBV10-3 with TRBJ2-1; 10 positions agree with TRBD1. J gave up 10 bases and V 6 bases, and 6 bases lay outside the gene matches. Germline assignment: CDR1 ENHRY and CDR2 SYGVKD. CDR3 length equals 13 residues. The CDR3 region is CAIRGDRGLEQFF. The CDR3 nucleotides read TGTGCCATCAGGGGGGACAGGGGTCTGGAGCAGTTCTTC.

Many counts were recorded for this clonotype. The V call is TRBV4-1, the J call TRBJ1-1; 7 nucleotides line up with TRBD1. The germline V gene has CDR1 MGHRA and CDR2 YSYEKL. The V gene end was trimmed by 2 bases and the J gene end by 0 bases; junction bases not matched to a gene: 6. The CDR3 runs to 16 residues. CDR3 nucleotide sequence: TGCGCCAGCAGCCAAACCTCCGGGACAGTGAACACTGAAGCTTTCTTT. Its protein product is CASSQTSGTVNTEAFF.